This entry lists 29 T cell receptor beta chains sequenced from one sample in a study of blood T cells in healthy people across ages. Next came a second PCR, run for 7 to 11 cycles, which used a sample-barcoded 5' primer along with a J-beta primer mix. TCRdb ran MiXCR on the 5' RACE reads and lists one entry per CDR3 protein. The repertoire holds 950,000 to 1,200,000 distinct CDR3 sequences, with 35% to 45% as singletons. Sequencing was performed on blood. The source is a young man in good health.

This clonotype was detected only a few times. This chain links TRBV29-1 with TRBJ1-5; D unresolved. The CDR3 consists of 12 residues. The V gene lost 4 bases and the J gene lost 6 bases, with 10 bases spanning the gap. Per germline, CDR1 SQVTM and CDR2 ANQGSEA. Here the CDR3 DNA reads TGCAGCGTTGGCTGGGCTGGTCAGCCCCAGCATTTT. Encoded protein: CSVGWAGQPQHF.

The rearrangement uses TRBV7-2 and TRBJ1-4; 7 bases are shared with TRBD1. CDR3 length equals 16 residues. Germline V gives CDR1 SGHTA, CDR2 FQGNSA. V dropped 5 bases and J dropped 4; count of bases not matched to a gene: 10. The CDR3 bases are TGTGCCAGCAGCCCTCTTTCAAGGGACAGTAATGAAAAACTGTTTTTT. This sequence encodes CASSPLSRDSNEKLFF.

This clonotype was counted a single time. The CDR3 DNA follows: TGTGCCAGCACCACAGGGAATAGCAATCAGCCCCAGCATTTT. Translating gives CASTTGNSNQPQHF. The chain employs TRBV6-2 or TRBV6-3 and TRBJ1-5, with D possibly TRBD1 on 6 matching bases. V was pared by 7 bases and J by 0 bases, with 10 bases between. This CDR3 region has 14 residues. Germline lookup yields CDR1 MNHEY and CDR2 SVGEGT.

There are a few counts of this clonotype. J is TRBJ1-1 and V is TRBV6-2 or TRBV6-3, with TRBD1 matching over 8 bases. The junction had 10 bases not matched to a gene; V was cut back by 7 bases and J by 6 bases. This CDR3 contains 14 residues. The germline gives CDR1 MNHEY, CDR2 SVGEGT. The CDR3 nucleotides are TGTGCCAGCACCTCCCTGGACAGGGTCGCTGAAGCTTTCTTT. It specifies CASTSLDRVAEAFF.

This clonotype has only a few counts. V usage is TRBV7-2 and J usage is TRBJ1-6; 7 bases are a match to TRBD1. The CDR3 has 15 amino acids. V dropped 5 bases and J dropped 6; count of bases not matched to a gene: 7. The germline V gene encodes CDR1 SGHTA and CDR2 FQGNSA. In DNA form, the CDR3 reads TGTGCCAGCAGCCCAGACAGGGTTCCTAATTCACCCCTCCACTTT. Translation: CASSPDRVPNSPLHF.

The chain couples TRBV7-2 to TRBJ1-1, with 7 positions matching TRBD1. CDR3 length equals 16 residues. Germline CDR1 is SGHTA and CDR2 is FQGNSA. Germline trimming cut 3 bases from V and 1 base from J; bases unmatched to any gene: 8. CDR3 sequence: CASSFVPGGRNTEAFF. DNA for the CDR3: TGTGCCAGCAGCTTTGTGCCAGGGGGTAGGAACACTGAAGCTTTCTTT.

The chain uses TRBV5-1 and TRBJ1-5; possibly TRBD1 for D (6 bases). Germline loops: CDR1 SGHRS, CDR2 YFSETQ. CDR3 size: 15 residues. V was cut by 3 bases and J by 4 bases, with 14 bases left in between. In nucleotides, the CDR3 is TGCGCCAGCAGCTCTGAGACAGGAGCGAATCAGCCCCAGCATTTT. It translates to CASSSETGANQPQHF.

The chain is built from TRBV20-1 and TRBJ1-1, with D possibly being TRBD1 (5 bases). The CDR3 extends over 13 amino acids. Germline-derived CDR1 and CDR2 are DFQATT and SNEGSKA (reference sequence). Trimming removed 6 bases at V and 1 base at J, with 12 bases between. Written as DNA, the CDR3 is TGCAGTGCATCAGGGATCTCGAACACTGAAGCTTTCTTT. Its translation: CSASGISNTEAFF.

This chain links TRBV6-5 with TRBJ1-5, with 8 bases that match TRBD1. The V gene's germline CDR1 is MNHEY and CDR2 SVGAGI. The CDR3 loop spans 14 amino acids. V was pared by 4 bases and J by 6 bases, with 5 bases of the junction left unmatched. The CDR3 sequence is CASSSQGVIQPQHF. CDR3 nucleotides: TGTGCCAGCAGTTCACAGGGGGTCATTCAGCCCCAGCATTTT.

The gene calls are TRBV27 and TRBJ1-2; 7 nucleotides agree with TRBD1. CDR1 is MNHEY, CDR2 SMNVEV, per germline (reference sequence). V shed 5 bases, J shed 5 bases, and the junction held 14 bases outside the gene matches. This CDR3 is built from 16 residues. CDR3 region: CASSPRAGGILYGYTF. The CDR3 DNA reads TGTGCCAGCAGTCCCCGGGCAGGGGGTATTCTTTATGGCTACACCTTC.

The chain combines TRBV11-2 with TRBJ2-3; TRBD2 matches at 14 bases. The CDR3 sequence is 19 residues long. Germline V lookup: CDR1 SGHAT, CDR2 FQNNGV. With 2 bases clipped from V and 4 bases from J, the junction kept 11 bases outside the gene matches. The CDR3 nucleotides are TGTGCCAGCAGCTTAAGGGGGCGACTAGCGGGGGGGAGCGCAGATACGCAGTATTTT. This encodes CASSLRGRLAGGSADTQYF.

The chain carries TRBV4-3 and TRBJ1-2, with 7 bases identical to TRBD1. This CDR3 has 15 amino acids. The germline V gene has CDR1 LGHNA and CDR2 YSLEER. The V gene end was trimmed by 4 bases and the J gene end by 4 bases; junction bases not matched to a gene: 9. The CDR3 coding sequence is TGCGCCAGCAGCCTAGACAGGGCTCCTGTCTATGGCTACACCTTC. Encoded protein: CASSLDRAPVYGYTF.

The sample holds many counts of this clonotype. Compared with germline, one end of the junction differs, possibly owing to a read error. This chain uses TRBV5-1 with TRBJ1-2; tentatively, D is TRBD1 (5 bases). The CDR3 spans 13 residues. The germline CDR1 and CDR2 sequences are SGHRS and YFSETQ. The CDR3 DNA follows: TGTGCCAGCAGTTTGGGGGGGAACTATGGCTACACCTTC. Translated: CASSLGGNYGYTF.

The V call is TRBV7-9, the J call TRBJ1-4; D ambiguous. This CDR3 comprises 14 residues. The germline V gene has CDR1 SEHNR and CDR2 FQNEAQ (reference sequence). V lost 1 base to trimming and J lost 8 bases, with 11 bases between them. The CDR3 DNA follows: TGTGCCAGCAGCTTAGGGTCTACAAGGGAAAAACTGTTTTTT. It yields the protein CASSLGSTREKLFF. Filled out from reference TRBV7-9 and TRBJ1-4, the complete variable domain reads DTGVSQNPRHKITKRGQNVTFRCDPISEHNRLYWYRQTLGQGPEFLTYFQNEAQLEKSRLLSDRFSAERPKGSFSTLEIQRTEQGDSAMYLCASSLGSTREKLFFGSGTQLSVL.

V and J are TRBV9 and TRBJ1-5; a possible D gene is TRBD1 (6 bases). CDR3 length equals 16 residues. Trimming stripped 4 bases from V and 3 bases from J, with 17 bases between. CDR1 is SGDLS and CDR2 is YYNGEE in the germline V gene. The CDR3 here is CASSPSPRTDNQPQHF. In DNA form, the CDR3 reads TGTGCCAGCAGCCCATCCCCCAGGACAGACAATCAGCCCCAGCATTTT.

The rearrangement joins TRBV29-1 to TRBJ2-2; D not resolved. CDR1 is SQVTM, CDR2 ANQGSEA, per germline. Deletions cut 7 bases from V and 2 bases from J, with 5 bases between. CDR3 length: 11 residues. The CDR3 coding sequence is TGCAGCGGGGGTAACACCGGGGAGCTGTTTTTT. Translated, it gives CSGGNTGELFF.

This clonotype was found a few times. The rearrangement uses TRBV29-1 and TRBJ1-4, with TRBD1 as a possible D gene (6 bases). V gave up 6 bases and J gave up 10 bases, with 15 bases separating them. The length of the CDR3 is 12 residues. Looked up from germline, CDR1 is SQVTM and CDR2 is ANQGSEA. The CDR3 nucleotides read TGCAGCGTGGCGAGGGACAATACAAAACTGTTTTTT. This gives the protein CSVARDNTKLFF. Combining the CDR3 with reference TRBV29-1 and TRBJ1-4 gives the whole variable domain SAVISQKPSRDICQRGTSLTIQCQVDSQVTMMFWYRQQPGQSLTLIATANQGSEATYESGFVIDKFPISRPNLTFSTLTVSNMSPEDSSIYLCSVARDNTKLFFGSGTQLSVL.

On this clonotype itself: One end of the junction does not line up with germline, which may come from a read error. The V gene is TRBV7-3, the J gene TRBJ2-1; D not certain. The germline V gene has CDR1 SGHTA and CDR2 FQGTGA. The CDR3 is 15 residues long. For the CDR3, the DNA is TGTGCCAGCAGCTTTACGGCGAGCTCCTACAAGGAGCAGTTCTTC. It encodes CASSFTASSYKEQFF.

In this sample, this clonotype turned up a few times. The rearrangement joins TRBV6-2 or TRBV6-3 to TRBJ2-1; the match to TRBD2 covers 8 bases. The CDR3 runs 11 residues. V shed 8 bases and J 10 bases; nucleotides not matched to a gene: 4. Germline V gene data show CDR1 as MNHEY and CDR2 as SVGEGT. CDR3 coding DNA: TGTGCCAGCGAACGGGGGGGAGAGCAGTTCTTC. Amino acid sequence: CASERGGEQFF.

For this clonotype: One junction end does not reproduce the germline sequence, and a read error may be involved. The chain couples TRBV6-6 to TRBJ2-1, with 7 bases aligning to TRBD1. Germline CDR1 MNHNY, CDR2 SVGAGI (reference sequence). CDR3 size: 16 residues. In DNA, the CDR3 is TGCGCCAGCAGTCCTCCGACAGGGACGGGCCAAGAGACCCAGTTCTTC. Protein sequence: CASSPPTGTGQETQFF.

The J gene is TRBJ2-3, the V gene TRBV20-1; no clear D. Trimming removed 3 bases at V and 1 base at J, with 5 bases between. This CDR3 spans 12 amino acids. Germline values: CDR1 DFQATT, CDR2 SNEGSKA (reference sequence). Written as DNA, the CDR3 is TGCAGTGCTAGTGATCGCACAGATACGCAGTATTTT. This translates into CSASDRTDTQYF.

The chain uses TRBV11-2 and TRBJ2-5; perhaps TRBD2 as D (5 bases). Germline CDR1 SGHAT, CDR2 FQNNGV. V was pared by 1 base and J by 5 bases, with 11 bases between. This CDR3 is 14 amino acids long. The CDR3 nucleotides read TGTGCCAGCAGCTTAGGTACGGGATCGGAGACCCAGTACTTC. It translates to CASSLGTGSETQYF.

This clonotype was found a few times. The V and J genes are TRBV27 and TRBJ1-5; tentatively, D is TRBD1 (6 bases). CDR3 size: 14 residues. The germline V gene encodes CDR1 MNHEY and CDR2 SMNVEV (reference sequence). Trimming took 5 bases from V and 6 from J, leaving 14 bases between them. The CDR3 DNA reads TGTGCCAGCAGTCAGGGGTTCACGGGTCAGCCCCAGCATTTT. This codes for CASSQGFTGQPQHF.

This rearrangement joins TRBV7-2 to TRBJ1-2; possible D gene TRBD1, 5 bases. The V gene's germline CDR1 is SGHTA and CDR2 FQGNSA. V was cut by 2 bases and J by 5 bases, with 12 bases left in between. This CDR3 has 14 residues. CDR3 sequence: CASSLRGETYGYTF. Written as DNA, the CDR3 is TGTGCCAGCAGCTTACGGGGGGAGACGTATGGCTACACCTTC.

Worth noting for this clonotype: A read error may account for a junction end that differs from germline. V is TRBV12-3 or TRBV12-4 and J is TRBJ2-3, with unresolved D. The CDR3 loop spans 16 amino acids. The CDR3 nucleotides are TGTGCCAGTTCCTTGACGGTACTGATAAGCACAGCTACGCAGTATTTT. The encoded protein is CASSLTVLISTATQYF.

With respect to this clonotype: Given a much more abundant clone one base away, this may be a read error. This sequence joins TRBV7-9 and TRBJ1-1; D is uncertain. The CDR3 runs to 14 residues. The germline V gene has CDR1 SEHNR and CDR2 FQNEAQ (reference sequence). CDR3 loop: CSSSPRRVNTEAFF. DNA for the CDR3: TGTTCCAGCAGCCCACGAAGGGTGAACACTGAAGCTTTCTTT.

The chain carries TRBV2 and TRBJ1-2; D might be TRBD1 (6 bases). Germline loops: CDR1 SNHLY, CDR2 FYNNEI. CDR3 length: 17 amino acids. Trimming removed 7 bases from V and 0 bases from J, with 21 bases in between. CDR3 in amino acids: CASMLDRLVPTNYGYTF. For the CDR3, the DNA is TGTGCCAGCATGCTAGACAGGCTAGTACCGACTAACTATGGCTACACCTTC.

CDR3 in DNA: TGTGCCAGCAGCTTAGGCTCAGGACAGGGTGAAGCTTTCTTT. Translating it yields CASSLGSGQGEAFF. V and J are TRBV11-2 and TRBJ1-1, with 8 nucleotides matching TRBD1. The CDR3 consists of 14 residues. V was pared by 1 base and J by 7 bases, with 5 bases of the junction left unmatched. Germline CDR1 is SGHAT and CDR2 is FQNNGV.

This clonotype turned up a few times. The J gene is TRBJ1-1, the V gene TRBV7-3, with D possibly being TRBD1 (6 bases). CDR1 and CDR2 (germline): SGHTA, FQGTGA. The CDR3 runs 14 residues. V gave up 3 bases and J gave up 4 bases, with 12 bases separating them. CDR3 residues: CASSLFEGGTEAFF. The CDR3 DNA reads TGTGCCAGCAGCTTGTTCGAGGGGGGCACTGAAGCTTTCTTT.